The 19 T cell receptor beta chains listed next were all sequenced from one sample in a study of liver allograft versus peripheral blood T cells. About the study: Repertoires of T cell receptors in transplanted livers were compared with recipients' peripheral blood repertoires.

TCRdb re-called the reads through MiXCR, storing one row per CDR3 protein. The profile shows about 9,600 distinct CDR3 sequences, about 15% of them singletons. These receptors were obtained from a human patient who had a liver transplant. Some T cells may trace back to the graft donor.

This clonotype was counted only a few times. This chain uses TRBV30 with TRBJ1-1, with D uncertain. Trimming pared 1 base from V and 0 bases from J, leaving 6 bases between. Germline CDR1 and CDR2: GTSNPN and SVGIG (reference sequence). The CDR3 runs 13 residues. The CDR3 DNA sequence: TGTGCCTGGAGTGCCTACATGAACACTGAAGCTTTCTTT. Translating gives CAWSAYMNTEAFF.

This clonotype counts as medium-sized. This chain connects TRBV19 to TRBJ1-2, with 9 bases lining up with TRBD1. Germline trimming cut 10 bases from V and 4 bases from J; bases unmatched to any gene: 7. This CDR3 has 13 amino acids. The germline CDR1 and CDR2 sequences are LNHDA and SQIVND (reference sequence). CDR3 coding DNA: TGTGCCACCAGGGGACAGGGCGGCTATGGCTACACCTTC. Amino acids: CATRGQGGYGYTF.

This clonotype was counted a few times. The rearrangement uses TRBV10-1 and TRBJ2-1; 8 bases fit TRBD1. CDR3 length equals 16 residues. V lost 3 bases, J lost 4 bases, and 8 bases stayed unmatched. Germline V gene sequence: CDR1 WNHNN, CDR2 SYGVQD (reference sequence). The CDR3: CASSDLRDRRYNEQFF. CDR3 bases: TGCGCCAGCAGTGACCTACGGGACAGGAGATACAATGAGCAGTTCTTC.

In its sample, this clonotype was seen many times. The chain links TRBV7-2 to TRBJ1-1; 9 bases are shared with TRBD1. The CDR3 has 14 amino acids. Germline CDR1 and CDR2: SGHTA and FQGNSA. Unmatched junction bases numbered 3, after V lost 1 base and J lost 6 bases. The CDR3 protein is CASSLEGQGAEAFF. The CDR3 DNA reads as TGTGCCAGCAGCTTAGAGGGACAGGGCGCTGAAGCTTTCTTT.

The CDR3 nucleotides read TGTGCCAGCAGGCAGGAAGTTGAGCAGTTCTTC. The encoded protein is CASRQEVEQFF. This chain connects TRBV2 to TRBJ2-1; D is ambiguous. The germline CDR1 and CDR2 sequences are SNHLY and FYNNEI. V shed 6 bases and J shed 9 bases, with 9 bases lying between them. This CDR3 has 11 amino acids.

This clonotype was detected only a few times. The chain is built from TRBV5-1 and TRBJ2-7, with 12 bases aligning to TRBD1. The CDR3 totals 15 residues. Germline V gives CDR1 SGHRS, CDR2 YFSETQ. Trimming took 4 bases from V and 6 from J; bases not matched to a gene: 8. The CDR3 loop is CASSPTGTGGVEQYF. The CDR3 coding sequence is TGCGCCAGCAGCCCGACCGGGACAGGGGGCGTCGAGCAGTACTTC.

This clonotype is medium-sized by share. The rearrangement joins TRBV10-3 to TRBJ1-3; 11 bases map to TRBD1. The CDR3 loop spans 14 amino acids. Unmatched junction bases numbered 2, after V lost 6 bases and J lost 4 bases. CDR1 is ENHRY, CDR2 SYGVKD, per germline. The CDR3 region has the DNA TGTGCCATCAGGGGACAGGGGGTCGGAAACACCATATATTTT. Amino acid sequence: CAIRGQGVGNTIYF.

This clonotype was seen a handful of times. The CDR3 DNA is TGTGCCAGCAGCTTAGGTCCGGACACTGAAGCTTTCTTT. Residues: CASSLGPDTEAFF. The chain employs TRBV7-9 and TRBJ1-1; D call uncertain. With 1 base removed from V and 3 bases from J, the gap between germline ends came to 6 bases. CDR3 size: 13 residues. Germline CDR1 is SEHNR and CDR2 is FQNEAQ (reference sequence).

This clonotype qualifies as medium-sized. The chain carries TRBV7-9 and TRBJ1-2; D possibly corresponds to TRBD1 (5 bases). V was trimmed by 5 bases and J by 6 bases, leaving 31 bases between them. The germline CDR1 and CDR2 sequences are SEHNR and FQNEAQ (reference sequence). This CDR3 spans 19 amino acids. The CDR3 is CASSTRREGTPIGRNGYTF. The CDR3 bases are TGTGCCAGCAGCACCCGGAGAGAAGGGACCCCAATTGGGCGGAATGGCTACACCTTC.

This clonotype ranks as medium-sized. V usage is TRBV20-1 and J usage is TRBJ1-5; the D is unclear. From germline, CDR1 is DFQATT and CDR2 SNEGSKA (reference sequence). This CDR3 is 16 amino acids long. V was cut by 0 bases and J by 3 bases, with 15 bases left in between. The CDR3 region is CSARDVAGRFNQPQHF. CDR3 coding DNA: TGCAGTGCTAGAGATGTCGCCGGACGGTTCAATCAGCCCCAGCATTTT.

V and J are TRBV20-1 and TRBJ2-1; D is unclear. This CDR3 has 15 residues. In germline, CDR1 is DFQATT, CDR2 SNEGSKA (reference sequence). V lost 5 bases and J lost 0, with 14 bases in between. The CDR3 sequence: CSAPSRPGSYNEQFF. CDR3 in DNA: TGCAGTGCTCCGTCCCGGCCCGGCTCCTACAATGAGCAGTTCTTC.

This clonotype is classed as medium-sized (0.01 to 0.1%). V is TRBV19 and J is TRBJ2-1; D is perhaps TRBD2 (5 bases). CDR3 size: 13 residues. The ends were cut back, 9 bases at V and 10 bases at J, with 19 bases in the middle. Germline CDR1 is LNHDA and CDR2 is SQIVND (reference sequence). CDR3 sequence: CASRLGRGSEQFF. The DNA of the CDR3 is TGTGCCAGCCGACTGGGGAGAGGCAGCGAGCAGTTCTTC.

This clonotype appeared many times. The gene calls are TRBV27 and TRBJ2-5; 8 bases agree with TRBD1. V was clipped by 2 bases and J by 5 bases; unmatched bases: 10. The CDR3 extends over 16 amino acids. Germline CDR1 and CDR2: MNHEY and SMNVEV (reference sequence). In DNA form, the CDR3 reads TGTGCCAGCAGTTTAAAGGGGCAGGGGGCGCGGGAGACCCAGTACTTC. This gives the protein CASSLKGQGARETQYF.

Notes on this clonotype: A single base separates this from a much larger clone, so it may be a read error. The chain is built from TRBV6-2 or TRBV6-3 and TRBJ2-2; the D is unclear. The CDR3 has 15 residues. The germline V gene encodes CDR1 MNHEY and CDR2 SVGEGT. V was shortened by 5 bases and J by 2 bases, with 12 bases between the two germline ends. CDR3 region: CASSRRHLNTGELFF. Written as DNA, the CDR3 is TGTGCCAGCAGTCGGCGTCACTTAAACACCGGGGAGCTGTTTTTT.

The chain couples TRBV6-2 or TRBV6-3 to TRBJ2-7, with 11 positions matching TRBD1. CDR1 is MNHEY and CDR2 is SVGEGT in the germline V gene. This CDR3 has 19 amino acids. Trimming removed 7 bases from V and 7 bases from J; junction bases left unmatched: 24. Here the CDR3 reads CASTLVGRGQGVKSQEQYF. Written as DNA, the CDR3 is TGTGCCAGCACCCTCGTGGGCCGGGGACAGGGGGTTAAATCGCAAGAGCAGTACTTC.

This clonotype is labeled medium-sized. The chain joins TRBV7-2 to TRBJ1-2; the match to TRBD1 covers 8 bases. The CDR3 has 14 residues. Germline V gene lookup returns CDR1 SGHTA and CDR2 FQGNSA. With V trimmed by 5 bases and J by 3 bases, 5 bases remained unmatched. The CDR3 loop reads CASSPGQGHYGYTF. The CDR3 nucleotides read TGTGCCAGCAGCCCTGGACAGGGCCACTATGGCTACACCTTC.

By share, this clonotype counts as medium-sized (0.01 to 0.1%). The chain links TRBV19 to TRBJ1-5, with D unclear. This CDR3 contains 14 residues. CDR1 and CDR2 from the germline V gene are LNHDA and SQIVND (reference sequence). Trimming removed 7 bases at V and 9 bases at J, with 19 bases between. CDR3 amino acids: CASKDSGKVVPQHF. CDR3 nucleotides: TGTGCCAGTAAGGATTCTGGGAAGGTGGTGCCCCAGCATTTT.

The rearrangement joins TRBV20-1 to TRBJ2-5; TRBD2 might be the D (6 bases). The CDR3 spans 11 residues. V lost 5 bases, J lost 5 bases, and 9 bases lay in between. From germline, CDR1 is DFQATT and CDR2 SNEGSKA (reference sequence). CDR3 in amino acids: CSALEGETQYF. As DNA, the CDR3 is TGCAGTGCTTTGGAGGGGGAGACCCAGTACTTC.

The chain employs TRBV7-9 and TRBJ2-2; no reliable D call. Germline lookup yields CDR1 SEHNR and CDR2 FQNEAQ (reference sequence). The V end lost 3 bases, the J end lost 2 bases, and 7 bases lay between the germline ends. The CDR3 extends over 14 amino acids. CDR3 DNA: TGTGCCAGCAGCTTGAGGCGAAACACCGGGGAGCTGTTTTTT. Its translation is CASSLRRNTGELFF.